The 11 T cell receptor beta chains below were found in one sample sequenced in a study of technical replicates of blood from a handful of donors. Sequencing was performed with immunoSEQ multiplex PCR; in TCRdb, only in-frame clones are kept and a portion is missing. The data hold tens of thousands of clones, with around nine tenths observed a single time. Sequenced: T cells isolated from PBMCs. The receptor set was obtained from a human donor in good health.

Comments on this clone: The junction departs from germline at one end; a sequencing error may be responsible. The gene calls are TRBV13 and TRBJ1-2, with 7 positions matching TRBD1. Germline CDR1 reads PRHDT; CDR2 reads FYEKMQ (reference sequence). The CDR3 runs 12 residues. In nucleotides, the CDR3 is TGTGCCAGCAGCGCCCGAGACAGGGTGGCGACATTC. It translates to CASSARDRVATF.

The chain links TRBV7-9 to TRBJ1-1; 7 bases are shared with TRBD1. V lost 5 bases to trimming and J lost 7 bases; unmatched junction nucleotides: 7. CDR1 and CDR2 from the germline V gene are SEHNR and FQNEAQ (reference sequence). The CDR3 is 13 amino acids. DNA of the CDR3: TGTGCCAGCAGCCCCCGGGACAGAAGTGAAGCTTTCTTT. Its translation is CASSPRDRSEAFF.

The V and J genes are TRBV6-6 and TRBJ2-3, with 7 bases fitting TRBD1. This CDR3 contains 14 residues. CDR1 and CDR2 from the germline V gene are MNHNY and SVGAGI (reference sequence). V lost 11 bases and J lost 0; bases outside the gene matches: 8. The CDR3: CASGPGQSTDTQYF. The CDR3 DNA follows: TGTGCCTCCGGTCCGGGACAGAGCACAGATACGCAGTATTTT.

This chain uses TRBV4-2 with TRBJ2-1; D perhaps matches TRBD2 (6 bases). Germline CDR1 is LGHNA and CDR2 is YNFKEQ. The CDR3 has 17 amino acids. The ends were cut back, 0 bases at V and 0 bases at J, with 12 bases in the middle. The CDR3 here is CASSQEGTLSSYNEQFF. The CDR3 bases are TGTGCCAGCAGCCAAGAAGGGACTCTAAGCTCCTACAATGAGCAGTTCTTC.

This chain connects TRBV6-5 to TRBJ2-7, with D possibly being TRBD1 (6 bases). Trimming took off 5 bases at V and 3 bases at J, with 14 bases between the two ends. Germline CDR1 MNHEY, CDR2 SVGAGI. The CDR3 extends over 14 amino acids. CDR3 bases: TGTGCCAGCAGTAAGGGGGTGGGGGTCTACGAGCAGTACTTC. Protein sequence: CASSKGVGVYEQYF.

The J gene is TRBJ2-3, the V gene TRBV5-4, with 11 bases matching TRBD1. This CDR3 has 15 amino acids. Trimming took 1 base from V and 7 from J; bases not matched to a gene: 5. Germline V gene data show CDR1 as SGHNT and CDR2 as YYREEE (reference sequence). This CDR3 reads CASSLWTGGGNTQYF. CDR3 DNA sequence: TGTGCCAGCAGCTTGTGGACAGGGGGCGGAAATACGCAGTATTTT.

The chain uses TRBV28 and TRBJ2-3; 11 positions match TRBD2. V dropped 3 bases and J dropped 5; count of bases not matched to a gene: 10. Germline CDR1 is MDHEN and CDR2 is SYDVKM. There are 17 residues in the CDR3. Here the CDR3 DNA reads TGTGCCAGCAGTTTTGAGACAGTAGCGGGAGGGGGAGATACGCAGTATTTT. It yields the protein CASSFETVAGGGDTQYF.

This rearrangement joins TRBV29-1 to TRBJ1-2, with D tentatively TRBD1 (5 bases). This CDR3 region has 12 residues. V was clipped by 5 bases and J by 0 bases, with 7 bases between them. Germline CDR1 and CDR2: SQVTM and ANQGSEA. The CDR3 loop reads CSVTGANYGYTF. The CDR3 DNA is TGCAGCGTTACGGGGGCTAACTATGGCTACACCTTC.

The chain combines TRBV2 with TRBJ2-1; 9 positions agree with TRBD2. The CDR3 runs 16 residues. The V segment lost 8 bases and the J segment 0 bases; nucleotides outside the gene matches: 8. Looked up from germline, CDR1 is SNHLY and CDR2 is FYNNEI. The CDR3 region has the DNA TGTGCCAGCGAGCCTAGCGGGGCCAGCTCCTACAATGAGCAGTTCTTC. The encoded protein is CASEPSGASSYNEQFF.

V gene TRBV2 combines with J gene TRBJ1-6, with TRBD1 identical over 8 bases. CDR1 and CDR2 (germline): SNHLY, FYNNEI. The trim removed 6 bases at V and 5 bases at J, leaving 6 bases unmatched. The CDR3 is 15 amino acids. Here the CDR3 reads CASRADRANNSPLHF. CDR3 DNA sequence: TGTGCCAGCAGGGCGGACAGGGCAAATAATTCACCCCTCCACTTT.

The rearrangement joins TRBV7-9 to TRBJ1-1; 7 nucleotides align to TRBD1. There are 14 residues in the CDR3. Germline loops: CDR1 SEHNR, CDR2 FQNEAQ (reference sequence). Trimming cost V 3 bases and J 3 bases; bases outside gene matches: 4. The CDR3 region is CASSLITGDTEAFF. The DNA for the CDR3 is TGTGCCAGCAGCTTGATAACAGGGGACACTGAAGCTTTCTTT.